One and the same sample provided the 20 T cell receptor beta chains below, sequenced in a study of blood T cell repertoires in COVID-19 (dated by TCRdb to 2020 to 2022). The method was the immunoSEQ multiplex PCR assay. Imported from immuneACCESS, the table was reduced by TCRdb to in-frame sequences with V and J called. These copies leave out some clones; in studies compared against another copy, an unresolved V gene accounts for under half, and the cause of the remainder is not known. This sample has 72,000 or so clones in its table, and approximately 89% of those were observed once. Of the sample, under 40% is held by the ten largest clones. Sequencing used peripheral blood. The receptors were sampled from a woman aged 80 or over with active or convalescent COVID-19.

Here the CDR3 reads CASSFRGANYGYTF. The DNA of the CDR3 is TGTGCCAGCAGCTTCCGGGGAGCTAACTATGGCTACACCTTC. The J gene is TRBJ1-2, the V gene TRBV5-5; D is unclear. V dropped 2 bases and J dropped 0 bases, with 8 bases sitting between them. The CDR3 totals 14 residues. Germline CDR1 reads SGHKS; CDR2 reads YYEKEE (reference sequence).

The chain employs TRBV2 and TRBJ1-5, with D possibly TRBD1 on 6 matching bases. This CDR3 is built from 18 residues. Trimming took 4 bases from V and 4 from J, leaving 23 bases between them. Per germline, CDR1 SNHLY and CDR2 FYNNEI. The CDR3 DNA follows: TGTGCCAGCAGTGTGGGACAATCTGGGGGCCCAGGGAATCAGCCCCAGCATTTT. Translated, it gives CASSVGQSGGPGNQPQHF.

This chain joins TRBV5-1 and TRBJ1-6; D is uncertain. This CDR3 comprises 13 residues. Germline V lookup: CDR1 SGHRS, CDR2 YFSETQ. Trimming shortened V by 0 bases and J by 9 bases, and 7 bases separated the two germline ends. The CDR3 bases are TGCGCCAGCAGCTTGGCCGTCAGTTCACCCCTCCACTTT. This translates into CASSLAVSSPLHF.

The genes are TRBV10-3 and TRBJ2-5, with D maybe TRBD2 (5 bases). The CDR3 loop spans 14 amino acids. The germline V and J ends were trimmed by 6 bases and 2 bases, with 13 bases remaining between them. Germline CDR1 and CDR2: ENHRY and SYGVKD. The DNA for the CDR3 is TGTGCCATCAGGGGAGCGGACCCGCAAGAGACCCAGTACTTC. Encoded protein: CAIRGADPQETQYF.

J is TRBJ2-5 and V is TRBV30, with 7 bases that match TRBD1. This CDR3 has 12 residues. Germline trimming cut 6 bases from V and 0 bases from J; bases unmatched to any gene: 1. The germline gives CDR1 GTSNPN, CDR2 SVGIG (reference sequence). This chain's CDR3 is CACGQDQETQYF. CDR3 DNA: TGTGCCTGCGGACAGGACCAAGAGACCCAGTACTTC.

The genes are TRBV7-9 and TRBJ2-1; TRBD2 matches 9 bases. This CDR3 is 16 amino acids long. Germline V gene sequence: CDR1 SEHNR, CDR2 FQNEAQ (reference sequence). Trimming took 1 base from V and 3 from J; bases not matched to a gene: 4. Here the CDR3 reads CASSLGGGALYNEQFF. CDR3 bases: TGTGCCAGCAGCTTAGGCGGGGGGGCCCTCTACAATGAGCAGTTCTTC.

The chain carries TRBV19 and TRBJ1-2; perhaps TRBD1 as D (6 bases). This CDR3 is 16 amino acids long. Germline CDR1 and CDR2: LNHDA and SQIVND (reference sequence). Trimming took 3 bases from V and 4 from J, leaving 18 bases between them. The chain's CDR3 is CASSIIGTKTLYGYTF. CDR3 sequence (DNA): TGTGCCAGTAGTATTATCGGGACAAAAACGCTCTATGGCTACACCTTC. Using reference TRBV19 and TRBJ1-2 for the parts outside the CDR3, the full variable domain is DGGITQSPKYLFRKEGQNVTLSCEQNLNHDAMYWYRQDPGQGLRLIYYSQIVNDFQKGDIAEGYSVSREKKESFPLTVTSAQKNPTAFYLCASSIIGTKTLYGYTFGSGTRLTVV.

The V call is TRBV12-3 or TRBV12-4, the J call TRBJ2-6; D unclear. This CDR3 is 13 amino acids long. Trimming removed 3 bases from V and 4 bases from J, with 4 bases in between. The CDR3 sequence is CASSFAGANVLTF. The CDR3 DNA reads TGTGCCAGCAGTTTCGCGGGGGCCAACGTCCTGACTTTC.

The rearrangement uses TRBV6-2 or TRBV6-3 and TRBJ2-1, with D possibly TRBD2 on 6 matching bases. The CDR3 sequence is 15 residues long. Trimming took off 2 bases at V and 6 bases at J, with 14 bases between the two ends. Germline V CDR1 and CDR2: MNHEY, SVGEGT. As DNA, the CDR3 is TGTGCCAGCAGTTACGGGGGGACCCTCGGCAATGAGCAGTTCTTC. This encodes CASSYGGTLGNEQFF.

This chain joins TRBV28 and TRBJ1-1, with a weak D call TRBD1 (6 bases). V lost 6 bases, J lost 4 bases, and 15 bases lay in between. The CDR3 loop spans 14 amino acids. CDR1 MDHEN and CDR2 SYDVKM come from the germline V gene. The CDR3 region is CASRGSGGLTEAFF. The CDR3 DNA reads TGTGCCAGCAGGGGGTCTGGGGGCCTCACTGAAGCTTTCTTT.

This chain links TRBV10-3 with TRBJ2-3; 8 nucleotides match TRBD1. V was clipped by 3 bases and J by 3 bases; unmatched bases: 5. The germline V gene encodes CDR1 ENHRY and CDR2 SYGVKD. The CDR3 totals 15 residues. The CDR3, as DNA: TGTGCCATCAGTGACTCCGACAGGGGAACAGATACGCAGTATTTT. As protein: CAISDSDRGTDTQYF.

This chain joins TRBV28 and TRBJ2-1; 8 bases fit TRBD1. Germline V gives CDR1 MDHEN, CDR2 SYDVKM. The CDR3 runs 18 residues. V dropped 6 bases and J dropped 0; count of bases not matched to a gene: 13. Here the CDR3 reads CASSLIRGPMSSYNEQFF. The CDR3 coding sequence is TGTGCCAGCAGCTTAATCAGGGGGCCAATGAGCTCCTACAATGAGCAGTTCTTC.

V gene TRBV5-4 combines with J gene TRBJ2-5, with 11 positions matching TRBD1. The CDR3 is 17 residues long. V shed 4 bases, J shed 5 bases, and the junction held 13 bases outside the gene matches. In germline, CDR1 is SGHNT, CDR2 YYREEE (reference sequence). The CDR3 coding sequence is TGTGCCAGCAGCGCTCCCCGGACAGGGGGCAGGGGGGAGACCCAGTACTTC. It yields the protein CASSAPRTGGRGETQYF.

The chain uses TRBV27 and TRBJ1-2; TRBD1 aligns across 7 bases. Germline lookup yields CDR1 MNHEY and CDR2 SMNVEV (reference sequence). Trimming cost V 5 bases and J 0 bases; bases outside gene matches: 6. This CDR3 comprises 15 residues. In nucleotides, the CDR3 is TGTGCCAGCAGTACCCTGACAGGGCCTAACTATGGCTACACCTTC. It codes for CASSTLTGPNYGYTF.

This clone was seen a single time. The rearrangement links TRBV15 to TRBJ1-2, with 12 bases matching TRBD1. CDR1 and CDR2 (germline): LNHNV, YYDKDF (reference sequence). Germline trimming cut 5 bases from V and 8 bases from J; bases unmatched to any gene: 0. This CDR3 is built from 12 residues. Written as DNA, the CDR3 is TGTGCCACCAGCGGGACAGGGGGCGGCTACACCTTC. This translates into CATSGTGGGYTF.

V and J are TRBV21-1 and TRBJ2-7; whether TRBD1, the table's D call, matches the DNA was not checked. TRBV21-1 is recorded as a pseudogene. The CDR3 length is 18 residues. CDR3 nucleotides: TGTGCCAGCAGCAAAGTGAGCCCCCGGGACAGGGGGCCCTACGAGCAGTACTTC. Encoded protein: CASSKVSPRDRGPYEQYF.

CDR3 nucleotides: TGTGCCAGCAGCCCCCGTCGGACAGAACGTGAAGCTTTCTTT. Translating gives CASSPRRTEREAFF. V usage is TRBV9 and J usage is TRBJ1-1, with TRBD1 as a possible D gene (6 bases). Trimming pared 4 bases from V and 7 bases from J, leaving 17 bases between. The germline V gene encodes CDR1 SGDLS and CDR2 YYNGEE. The CDR3 runs 14 residues.

This clone was recorded once. The chain combines TRBV5-4 with TRBJ2-2, with 8 nucleotides matching TRBD1. After removal of 5 bases from V and 7 bases from J, the junction contained 10 bases not matched to a gene. Germline CDR1 SGHNT, CDR2 YYREEE (reference sequence). This CDR3 has 15 residues. The CDR3 reads CASRTQTGEVGELFF. The DNA for the CDR3 is TGTGCCAGCAGGACTCAGACAGGGGAAGTCGGGGAGCTGTTTTTT.

The V call is TRBV10-3, the J call TRBJ2-1, with D uncertain. The CDR3 has 13 amino acids. The V end was cut by 2 bases, the J end by 4 bases, with 6 bases between. Germline assignment: CDR1 ENHRY and CDR2 SYGVKD. Written as DNA, the CDR3 is TGTGCCATCAGTGAGACGCGTTACAATGAGCAGTTCTTC. This codes for CAISETRYNEQFF.

The chain is built from TRBV3-1 (or the pseudogene TRBV3-2) and TRBJ2-7; 10 bases line up with TRBD2. Germline CDR1 reads LGHDT; CDR2 reads YNNKEL (reference sequence). With 5 bases clipped from V and 0 bases from J, the junction kept 10 bases outside the gene matches. The length of the CDR3 is 17 residues. Written as DNA, the CDR3 is TGTGCCAGCAGCGGGGGTAGCGGGGGGCGGAGCTCCTACGAGCAGTACTTC. It is translated as CASSGGSGGRSSYEQYF.